This T cell receptor (beta chain) was identified in a study of cytomegalovirus exposure and HLA in healthy donors (dated 2017 in TCRdb). Study-wide context: In an earlier analysis of 550 to 750 of the donors, 276 Gb of sequence data and about 110 million unique TCR beta sequences from about 190 million T cells were reported. About 300 gigabases of sequencing data and approximately 85 million unique TCR sequences were included in an early release covering about 600 HLA-typed donors. Among the approximately 430 genotyped donors, about 85% belonged to the genetic ancestry cluster associated with self-reported Caucasian donors. The study was designed to test whether signatures of past pathogen exposure could be identified by cataloging public T cell receptors. The T cell repertoires of around 670 subjects were profiled by immunosequencing and related to cytomegalovirus serostatus. A separate validation cohort of roughly 110 different subjects was used in addition to the approximately 610-subject first cohort. To predict cytomegalovirus infection status, the study brought together high-throughput TCR immunosequencing, statistical association of individual TCRs with disease status, and machine learning. A later analysis re-examined previously published TCR beta repertoires from more than 650 donors and added high-resolution HLA genotyping to investigate patterns of TCR occurrence. The later analysis used no new phenotypic data to find candidate immune exposures, relying instead on TCR beta sequences and their occurrence across donors. An earlier analysis of 587 of the donors used high-throughput TCR beta sequencing to judge whether each TCR beta V gene segment behaved as functional or pseudogenic. Alongside the repertoire data, information on donor age, sex, ethnicity and CMV serostatus was compiled. A later genetic analysis used genome-wide SNP genotypes for about three fifths of the 666 donors, treating that subset as a discovery cohort. All discovery cohort repertoires had been generated on a single sequencing platform. HLA typing covered class I and class II loci at four-digit resolution. Typing coverage varied by locus: about 629-630 donors for A, B, C, DRB1 and DQB1; 522 for DQA1; some 610 for DPA1; roughly 470 for DPB1. About five DR-DQ haplotypes were handled as single units for association and clustering because linkage in the cohort was strong. On average, about 200,000 unique TCR beta nucleotide sequences were sequenced per donor among 398 genotyped donors of the cohort, with roughly 18% of those sequences being non-productive. Study-wide conclusions, independent of this receptor: A later analysis reported that several top co-occurrence clusters appeared linked to parvovirus B19, influenza, CMV and Epstein-Barr virus. A later genetic analysis associated a missense DCLRE1C variant with V-gene and J-gene trimming of TCR beta chains, and an independent cohort replicated the association. A further reported finding was that TCR beta sequences accurately predicted the HLA-A and HLA-B alleles for most subjects in the first cohort. Because HLA typing was unavailable for some donors at each locus, only the typed subset was used in association tests. A later analysis associated about 17,000 TCR beta sequences with specific HLA alleles at a false discovery rate of 0.05. Most TCR sequences were seen in very few donors, while some public TCRs were found in many individuals. Cytomegalovirus status was reported to be diagnosed by the classifier with high specificity and sensitivity in both the original and validation cohorts. CMV serostatus was the only immune exposure information available for the cohort. A later genetic analysis reported fewer N-insertions in productive TCRs among donors in an Asian-associated ancestry cluster than the approximately 670-donor mean. In a later analysis, HLA-associated TCR beta chains were found to be more clonally expanded and to have lower generation probabilities than equally common non-associated chains. The authors suggested that the approach could potentially be extended to other disease states and immunological phenotypes. In vitro tests confirmed that a few of the cytomegalovirus-associated TCR beta chains recognize cytomegalovirus antigens. Most CMV-associated TCR beta chains appeared to be HLA-restricted in a later analysis, and the HLA associations seemed to be driven largely by CMV exposure. Assigning TCR associations to individual alleles was difficult when HLA alleles, especially DR and DQ, strongly co-occurred. The sequencing pipeline was judged likely to have produced a cluster of highly shared sequence variants as a technical artifact. Correlated functional status among segregating V segments might be attributable to linkage disequilibrium, but an unknown experimental factor could not be ruled out. The study gave a list of 150 to 200 TCR beta chains associated with cytomegalovirus. A later analysis found that TCR association rates varied across HLA loci, with DRB1 alleles showing the most associated TCRs and HLA-C alleles the fewest. In this cohort, only TCR beta chains were sequenced, and detectable features were limited by the absence of alpha or paired-chain data. Broadly in line with IMGT annotations, most TCR beta V segments showed up in productive rearrangements about 90% or about 30% of the time in an earlier analysis of several hundred of the donors. Presence/absence analyses assumed roughly uniform sequencing depth across donors, an assumption that may not hold. Fewer than 20 rarely observed V segments, including chromosome 9 orphons, were excluded from the earlier analysis of almost 600 of the donors because counts were too low. Some IMGT-functional V segments, including TRBV6-2 and TRBV6-3, could not be told apart with the 87-base-pair reads, so those segments were excluded.

Libraries were prepared through the immunoSEQ multiplex PCR assay. For the multiplex PCR, a mixture combining 60 forward primers for TCR Vbeta segments and 13 reverse primers for TCR Jbeta segments was used. A multiplex PCR assay on genomic DNA amplified the CDR3 region of rearranged TCR beta genes. On the Illumina HiSeq System, the amplified TCR beta libraries were sequenced as 87-base-pair reads. As for the original processing: Across the 666 repertoires, a later analysis counted roughly 84 million unique TCR beta chains, about 10 million of which were shared by at least two donors. To remove PCR and sequencing errors, raw reads were error-corrected and collapsed into unique sequences using a nearest-neighbor algorithm that merged closely related sequences. CDR3 sequences were aligned to IMGT reference sequences to assign V, D and J gene segments. For a sequence to be retained, a match of at least six nucleotides to both a V gene segment and a J gene segment was required. Rearrangements were called productive when the CDR3 lacked stop codons and stayed in frame with V and J; all others were non-productive. Following IMGT convention, CDR3 was defined as the stretch from the second conserved V-encoded cysteine to the conserved J-encoded phenylalanine. In an earlier analysis of around 600 of the donors, sequences lacking an unambiguous match to a single V gene segment were excluded. An earlier analysis of 587 of the donors classified V segments as functional when productive rearrangements were above 56.7% and as segregating when the standard deviation between donors was above 5%. A statistical classification framework was developed to diagnose cytomegalovirus status using the catalog of TCR beta chain sequences. In a later analysis, TCR nucleotide sequences were compared against IMGT/GENE-DB human TR gene sequences so that V and J genes could be assigned. A later analysis assigned CDR3 sequences and most-parsimonious VDJ recombination scenarios with the TCRdist pipeline. In a later analysis, each TCR beta chain was defined by its CDR3 amino acid sequence together with its V-gene family, and reads lacking a unique V-gene family were excluded. In a later analysis, around 650 highly shared, low-generation-probability nucleotide sequences were removed to address suspected cross-contamination and a sequencing artifact. In a later analysis, a clonal expansion index was calculated for each public chain from normalized within-repertoire ranks of inferred template counts. In a later analysis, generation probabilities were computed with a VDJ recombination model fitted to out-of-frame rearrangements, and the resulting probabilities were checked against IGoR. Hypergeometric tests were used in a later analysis to score TCR-TCR, TCR-HLA and TCR-CMV co-occurrence, with a repertoire-size bias correction applied to the TCR pairs. A later analysis estimated false discovery rates by permuting HLA or CMV assignments 20 times. In a later analysis, co-occurring TCRs were grouped using DBSCAN, and TCRdist sequence similarity was added for clustering within HLA-allele-positive subsets. Repertoires with fewer than 30,000 or more than 120,000 public chains were left out of co-occurrence clustering, as were about 5 repertoires with anomalous nucleotide sharing. Here the immuneACCESS table is served through TCRdb, limited to in-frame sequences with V and J called. Missing clones are a known gap in these copies; in checked studies unresolved V genes cover under half, and the rest lacks a known reason. V and J calls and clone size are those listed in that table; D and trimming were worked out from the DNA. Recorded for this sample are roughly 100,000 clones; roughly four fifths of them occurred a single time. The ten largest clones represent about 6.1% of the sample.

In total, roughly 670 healthy bone marrow donors made up the cohort. At the time of sampling, every cohort member was nominally healthy, though immune exposures that went unrecorded were likely present. The donor tested CMV seropositive and was one of the 289 seropositive cohort members. Every donor gave a peripheral blood sample, and the peripheral blood mononuclear cells from that sample were used for TCR beta sequencing. The Qiagen DNeasy Blood Extraction Kit was used to extract genomic DNA from the blood cell samples. This clone was seen a single time. Its antigen specificity is not known. Base qualities are missing; no much larger clone stands one base away. The germline V gene provides CDR1 SGHRS and CDR2 YFSETQ. Trimming accounts for 6 bases at V and 7 bases at J, while the number of junction bases matched to no gene is 6. The CDR3, from cysteine to phenylalanine, totals 15 residues. The entry retains the CDR3 DNA only, 45 bases that are in frame from base 1.

The sequenced material came from PBMCs. The sequence was collected from a woman aged 50 to 60 in good health and CMV-seropositive. The V and J segments used are TRBV5-1 and TRBJ2-1; 14 bases in the middle match TRBD2. The CDR3 sequence is CASKGLAGAWNEQFF. At the DNA level, the sequence is TGCGCCAGCAAGGGACTAGCGGGGGCATGGAATGAGCAGTTCTTC.